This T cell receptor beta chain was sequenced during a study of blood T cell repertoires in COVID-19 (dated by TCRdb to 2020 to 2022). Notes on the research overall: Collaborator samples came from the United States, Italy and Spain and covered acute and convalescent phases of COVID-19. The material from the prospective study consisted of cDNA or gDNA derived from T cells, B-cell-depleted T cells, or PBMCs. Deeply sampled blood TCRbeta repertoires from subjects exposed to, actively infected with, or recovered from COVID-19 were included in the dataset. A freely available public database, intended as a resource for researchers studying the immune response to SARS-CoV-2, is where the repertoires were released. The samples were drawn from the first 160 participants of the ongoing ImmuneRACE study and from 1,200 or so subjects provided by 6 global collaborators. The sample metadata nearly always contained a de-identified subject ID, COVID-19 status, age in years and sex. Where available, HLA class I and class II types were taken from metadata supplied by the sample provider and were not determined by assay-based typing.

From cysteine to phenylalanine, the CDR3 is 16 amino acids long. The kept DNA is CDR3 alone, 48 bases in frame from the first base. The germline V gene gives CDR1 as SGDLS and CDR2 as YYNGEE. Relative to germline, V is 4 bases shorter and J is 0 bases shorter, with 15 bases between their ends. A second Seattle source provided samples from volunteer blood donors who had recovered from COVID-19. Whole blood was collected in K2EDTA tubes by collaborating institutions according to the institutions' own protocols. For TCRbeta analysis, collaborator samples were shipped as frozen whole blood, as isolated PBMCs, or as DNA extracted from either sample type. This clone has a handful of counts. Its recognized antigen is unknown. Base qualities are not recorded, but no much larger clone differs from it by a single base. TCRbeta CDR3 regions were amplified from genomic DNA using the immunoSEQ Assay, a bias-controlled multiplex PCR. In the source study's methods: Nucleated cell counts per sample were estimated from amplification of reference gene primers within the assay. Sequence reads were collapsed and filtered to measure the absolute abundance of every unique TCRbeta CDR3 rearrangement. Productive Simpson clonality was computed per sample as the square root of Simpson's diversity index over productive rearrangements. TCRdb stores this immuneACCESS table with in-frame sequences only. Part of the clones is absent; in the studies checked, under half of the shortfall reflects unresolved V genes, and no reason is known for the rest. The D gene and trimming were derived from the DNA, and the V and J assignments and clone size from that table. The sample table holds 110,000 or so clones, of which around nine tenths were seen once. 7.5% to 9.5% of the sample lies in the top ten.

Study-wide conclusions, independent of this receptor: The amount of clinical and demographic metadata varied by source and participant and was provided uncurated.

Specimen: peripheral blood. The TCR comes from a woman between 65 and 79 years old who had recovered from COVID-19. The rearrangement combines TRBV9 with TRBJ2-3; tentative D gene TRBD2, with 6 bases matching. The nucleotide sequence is TGTGCCAGCAGCCCTTGGGACTTTACTAGCACAGATACGCAGTATTTT. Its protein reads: CASSPWDFTSTDTQYF.